This passage covers 3 T cell receptor beta chains from one sample sequenced in a study of cytomegalovirus exposure and HLA in healthy donors. The PCR used 60 Vbeta and 13 Jbeta primers. Assay used: immunoSEQ multiplex PCR; TCRdb lists only in-frame clones, some missing. The sample has under 150,000 clones; approximately 75% are singletons. The sample comprised PBMCs. The receptors shown here come from a male donor in good health and CMV-seronegative.

The rearrangement joins TRBV7-2 to TRBJ1-1; the D gene is possibly TRBD1 (5 bases). CDR3 length equals 14 residues. The V gene lost 5 bases and the J gene lost 6 bases, with 16 bases spanning the gap. Germline assignment: CDR1 SGHTA and CDR2 FQGNSA. CDR3 loop: CASSPRGTQAEAFF. DNA of the CDR3: TGTGCCAGCAGCCCTAGGGGTACCCAGGCTGAAGCTTTCTTT.

J is TRBJ2-7 and V is TRBV6-1; 12 bases fit TRBD2. The junction had 3 bases not matched to a gene; V was cut back by 6 bases and J by 6 bases. Looked up from germline, CDR1 is MNHNS and CDR2 is SASEGT. The CDR3 is 13 residues long. Written as DNA, the CDR3 is TGTGCCAGCAGCCTAGCGGGGGGGCCCGAGCAGTACTTC. It is translated as CASSLAGGPEQYF.

The V call is TRBV7-9, the J call TRBJ1-3; the D gene is possibly TRBD1 (5 bases). The CDR3 consists of 14 residues. Germline V lookup: CDR1 SEHNR, CDR2 FQNEAQ (reference sequence). With 3 bases removed from V and 0 bases from J, the gap between germline ends came to 6 bases. As DNA, the CDR3 is TGTGCCAGCAGCTTTCAGGGCTCTGGAAACACCATATATTTT. It translates to CASSFQGSGNTIYF.